This T cell receptor (beta chain) derives from a study of T cells after yellow fever vaccination. Study-level results: The study found a weaker secondary response that peaked faster, day 5 versus 15.

V lost 5 bases to trimming and J lost 2 bases; unmatched junction nucleotides: 4. Looked up from germline, CDR1 is SQVTM and CDR2 is ANQGSEA. The length of the CDR3 is 15 residues. Making TCR cDNA involved 5'RACE template switching, which added UMIs and a universal primer site. TCRdb independently ran MiXCR on the 5' RACE reads; one entry per CDR3 protein. In the table there are about 310,000 distinct CDR3 sequences, around 3.9% of which are singletons. This clonotype was observed a few times. No antigen is known for it. The J gene is TRBJ2-3, the V gene TRBV29-1, with 13 bases fitting TRBD2. The receptor's source is a man between 18 and 35 years old who received the YFV17D yellow fever vaccine. The specimen comprised PBMCs, sampled on the day of the yellow fever booster vaccination. Written as DNA, the CDR3 is TGCAGCGTTTCCGGGACTAGCGGGGTCACAGATACGCAGTATTTT. It specifies CSVSGTSGVTDTQYF.